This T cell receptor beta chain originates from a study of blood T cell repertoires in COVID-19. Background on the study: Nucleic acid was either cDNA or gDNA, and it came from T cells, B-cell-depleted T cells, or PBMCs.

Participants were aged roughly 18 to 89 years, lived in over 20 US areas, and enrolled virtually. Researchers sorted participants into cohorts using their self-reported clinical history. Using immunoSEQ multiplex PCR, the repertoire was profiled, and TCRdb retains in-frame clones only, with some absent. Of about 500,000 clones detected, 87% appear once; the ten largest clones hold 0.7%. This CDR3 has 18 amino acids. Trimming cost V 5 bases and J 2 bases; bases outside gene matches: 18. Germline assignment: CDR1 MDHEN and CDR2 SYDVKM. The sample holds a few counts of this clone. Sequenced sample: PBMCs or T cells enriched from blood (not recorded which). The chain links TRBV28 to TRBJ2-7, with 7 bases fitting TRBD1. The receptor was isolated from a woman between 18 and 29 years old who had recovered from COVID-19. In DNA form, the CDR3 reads TGTGCCAGCAGTCTGTCCTTACTCCTCCCGGGACAGCCCTACGAGCAGTACTTC. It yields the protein CASSLSLLLPGQPYEQYF.